Listed below are T cell receptor beta chains from one sample, sequenced in a study of beta chain features in type 1 diabetes. TCRdb keeps only in-frame clones here, not all; method: immunoSEQ multiplex PCR. The sample has roughly 250,000 clones, around 21% seen once. The sequenced material came from naive CD4+ T cells from blood. The receptors derive from a woman aged 40-49 years with type 1 diabetes. CDR3s include the opening cysteine and the closing phenylalanine or tryptophan. Fields, in order: D gene, clone size, J gene, V gene, CDR3 DNA, CDR3 protein. A D gene is named only where the DNA matches it firmly. Only some rows state a clone size, as once, few, many or a class for expanded clones.

>TRBD2|few|TRBJ2-7|TRBV4-3
TGCGCCAGCAGCCGCATGGGGAGGGGATCCTACGAGCAGTACTTC
CASSRMGRGSYEQYF
>TRBD1|-|TRBJ1-2|TRBV29-1
TGCAGCGTTGAAGGGGGGACAGGGGTTCCCGGAGGGGATGGCTACACCTTC
CSVEGGTGVPGGDGYTF
>TRBD1|few|TRBJ2-1|TRBV19
TGTGCCAGTAGTATCGGACAGGGGTACAGTCAGTCCTACTACAATGAGCAGTTCTTC
CASSIGQGYSQSYYNEQFF
>-|few|TRBJ2-6|TRBV30
TGTGCCTGGAGGGAGAGATCCGGGGCCAACGTCCTGACTTTC
CAWRERSGANVLTF
>TRBD2|-|TRBJ2-3|TRBV30
TGTGCCTGGATGCGGGGGGGGGATACGCAGTATTTT
CAWMRGGDTQYF
>-|-|TRBJ2-7|TRBV28
TGTGCCAGCAGTTTGAGGGGGAATTACGAGCAGTACTTC
CASSLRGNYEQYF
>-|-|TRBJ1-4|TRBV25-1
TGTGCCAGCAGTGCCCACCGGGACATCGATGAAAAACTGTTTTTT
CASSAHRDIDEKLFF
>-|few|TRBJ1-3|TRBV10-3
TGTGCCATCAGCGCCAGGGGAGACACCATATATTTT
CAISARGDTIYF
>-|-|TRBJ1-5|TRBV5-4
TGTGCCAGCAGTTGGGGAGGGACTAGCAATCAGCCCCAGCATTTT
CASSWGGTSNQPQHF
>-|-|TRBJ1-1|TRBV27
TGTGCCAGCAGTTTCGCAGGGATCACTGAAGCTTTCTTT
CASSFAGITEAFF
>TRBD1|-|TRBJ2-7|TRBV2
TGTGCCAGCAGTGAACGACAGGGGCACTACGAGCAGTACTTC
CASSERQGHYEQYF
>TRBD1|few|TRBJ2-7|TRBV30
TGTGCCTGGAGTGAGGACAGGGGGCCGTACGAGCAGTACTTC
CAWSEDRGPYEQYF
>-|-|TRBJ2-5|TRBV6-5
TGTGCCAGCAGGGGGACGACAGGGGAGGGGACCCAGTACTTC
CASRGTTGEGTQYF
>-|-|TRBJ2-1|TRBV28
TGTGCCAGCAGTAGCCGGGCCTACAATGAGCAGTTCTTC
CASSSRAYNEQFF
>-|-|TRBJ1-1|TRBV30
TGTGCCTGGAGTGTCCAGATTGAAGCTTTCTTT
CAWSVQIEAFF
>-|-|TRBJ2-2|TRBV7-3
TGTGCCAGCAGCTTAGGGTTTGGGGCCCTGAACGCCGGGGAGCTGTTTTTT
CASSLGFGALNAGELFF
>-|few|TRBJ1-1|TRBV29-1
TGCAGCGCCCAGGGTTCGTACACTGAAGCTTTCTTT
CSAQGSYTEAFF
>-|-|TRBJ2-7|TRBV28
TGTGCCAGCAGTTTGACAAGTGGTCCCTACGAGCAGTACTTC
CASSLTSGPYEQYF
>TRBD1|-|TRBJ2-7|TRBV5-1
TGCGCCAGCAGCCGTTCCGGGACAGGGTCCTACGAGCAGTACTTC
CASSRSGTGSYEQYF
>-|few|TRBJ2-5|TRBV11-1
TGTGCCAGCAGTATGTTACAAGAGACCCAGTACTTC
CASSMLQETQYF
>-|few|TRBJ1-5|TRBV18
TGTGCCAGCTCGCAGGGGAATCAGCCCCAGCATTTT
CASSQGNQPQHF
>TRBD1|-|TRBJ2-7|TRBV10-3
TGTGCCATCAGTGCAGGGGACAGGGGAATCTACGAGCAGTACTTC
CAISAGDRGIYEQYF
>-|-|TRBJ1-1|TRBV6-6
TGTGCCAGCAGTTACTCAAAGGGAGACACTGAAGCTTTCTTT
CASSYSKGDTEAFF
>-|few|TRBJ2-5|TRBV7-8
TGTGCCAGCAGCTTAGCGCTGGCCGTTCGGACCCAGTACTTC
CASSLALAVRTQYF
>-|-|TRBJ1-5|TRBV10-3
TGTGCCGCCTGGGGCGGGATTAGCAATCAGCCCCAGCATTTT
CAAWGGISNQPQHF
>-|few|TRBJ2-5|TRBV5-4
TGTGCCAGCAGCCCGCCACAGGGCAGGGAGACCCAGTACTTC
CASSPPQGRETQYF
>-|few|TRBJ2-7|TRBV2
TGTGCCAGCAGTTCCGGGGTCACCTACGAGCAGTACTTC
CASSSGVTYEQYF
>-|few|TRBJ2-7|TRBV21-1
TGTGCCAGCAGTCCTGGCCCACAGGGCTGGTCCTACGAGCAGTACTTC
CASSPGPQGWSYEQYF
>-|-|TRBJ1-3|TRBV30
TGTGCCTGGAGTGAAGAGCGAAACACCATATATTTT
CAWSEERNTIYF